The source of this T cell receptor beta chain is a study of response to subunit inactivated influenza vaccine. Study-level points and caveats: Every seasonal influenza vaccination brings in few new T cells, the authors suggested.

V lost 3 bases, J lost 8 bases, and 14 bases lay in between. The CDR3 is made up of 14 amino acids. CDR1 is SGHDT and CDR2 is YYEEEE in the germline V gene. TCRdb recomputed calls from the RT-PCR reads with MiXCR, one row per CDR3 protein. The profile covers more than 150,000 distinct CDR3 sequences, with about 11% appearing a single time and roughly a third taken by the ten largest. Concerning this clonotype: As yet, its antigen is unknown.

Sequencing was performed on CD8+ T cells sorted from PBMCs, taken roughly 24 months after vaccination. The chain has TRBV5-6 and TRBJ2-2; D might be TRBD1 or TRBD2, each matching 6 bases. This TCR derives from a man aged 50 to 69 who received an inactivated influenza vaccine. The CDR3 loop reads CASSWGAPGGELFF. The DNA for the CDR3 is TGTGCCAGCAGCTGGGGGGCTCCGGGAGGGGAGCTGTTTTTT.